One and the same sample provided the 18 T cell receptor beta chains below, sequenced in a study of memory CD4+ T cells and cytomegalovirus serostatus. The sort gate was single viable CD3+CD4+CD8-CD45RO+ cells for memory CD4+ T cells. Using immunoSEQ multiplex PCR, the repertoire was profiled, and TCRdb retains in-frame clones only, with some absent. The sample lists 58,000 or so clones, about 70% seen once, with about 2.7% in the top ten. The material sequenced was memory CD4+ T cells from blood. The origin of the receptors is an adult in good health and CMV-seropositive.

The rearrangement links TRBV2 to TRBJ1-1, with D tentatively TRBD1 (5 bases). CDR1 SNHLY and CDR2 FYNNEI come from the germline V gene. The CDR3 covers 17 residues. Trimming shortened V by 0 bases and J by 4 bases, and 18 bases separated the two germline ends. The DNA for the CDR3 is TGTGCCAGCAGTGAAGCCGGGGCCGGAGGGCGGGGCACTGAAGCTTTCTTT. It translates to CASSEAGAGGRGTEAFF.

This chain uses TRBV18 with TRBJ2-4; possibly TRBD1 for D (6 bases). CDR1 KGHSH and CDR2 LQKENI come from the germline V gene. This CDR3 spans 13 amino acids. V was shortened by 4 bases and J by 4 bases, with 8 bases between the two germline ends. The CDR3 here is CASSQGEKNIQYF. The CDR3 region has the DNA TGTGCCAGCTCACAGGGGGAGAAAAACATTCAGTACTTC. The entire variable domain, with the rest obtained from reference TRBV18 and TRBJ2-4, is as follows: NAGVMQNPRHLVRRRGQEARLRCSPMKGHSHVYWYRQLPEEGLKFMVYLQKENIIDESGMPKERFSAEFPKEGPSILRIQQVVRGDSAAYFCASSQGEKNIQYFGAGTRLSVL.

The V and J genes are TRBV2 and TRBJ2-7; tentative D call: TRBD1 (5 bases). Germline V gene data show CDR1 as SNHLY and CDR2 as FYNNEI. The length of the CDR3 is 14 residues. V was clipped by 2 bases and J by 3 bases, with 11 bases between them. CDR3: CASSEQGPSYEQYF. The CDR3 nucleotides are TGTGCCAGCAGTGAACAGGGTCCCAGCTACGAGCAGTACTTC.

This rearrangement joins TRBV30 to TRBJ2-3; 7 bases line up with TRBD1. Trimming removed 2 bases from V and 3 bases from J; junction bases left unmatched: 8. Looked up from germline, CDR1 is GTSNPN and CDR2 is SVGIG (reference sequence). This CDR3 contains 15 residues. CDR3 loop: CAWSRGNRGTDTQYF. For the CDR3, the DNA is TGTGCCTGGAGTAGGGGTAACAGGGGAACAGATACGCAGTATTTT.

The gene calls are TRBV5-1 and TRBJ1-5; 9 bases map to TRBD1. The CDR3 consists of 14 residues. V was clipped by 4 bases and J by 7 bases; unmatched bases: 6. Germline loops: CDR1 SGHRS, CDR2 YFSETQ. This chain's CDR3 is CASSITGGDQPQHF. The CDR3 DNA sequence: TGCGCCAGCAGCATAACAGGGGGCGACCAGCCCCAGCATTTT.

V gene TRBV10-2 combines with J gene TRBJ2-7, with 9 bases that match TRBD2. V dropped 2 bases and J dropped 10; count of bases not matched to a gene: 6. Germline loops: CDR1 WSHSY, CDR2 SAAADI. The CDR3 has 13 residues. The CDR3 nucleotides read TGCGCCAGCAGTGAGGTCTCTAGCGGGACTCAGTACGTC. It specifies CASSEVSSGTQYV.

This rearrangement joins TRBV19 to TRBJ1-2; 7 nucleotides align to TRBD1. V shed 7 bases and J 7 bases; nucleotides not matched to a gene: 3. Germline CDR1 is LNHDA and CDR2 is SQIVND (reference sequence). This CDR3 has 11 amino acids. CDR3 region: CASKRQGGYTF. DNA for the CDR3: TGTGCCAGTAAGAGACAGGGTGGCTACACCTTC.

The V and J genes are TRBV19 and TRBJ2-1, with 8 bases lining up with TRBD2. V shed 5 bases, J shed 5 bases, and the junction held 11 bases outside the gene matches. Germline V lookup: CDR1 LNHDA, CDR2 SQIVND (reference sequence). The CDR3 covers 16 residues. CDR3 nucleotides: TGTGCCAGTAGTGTAACCGGGACTAGGGTCCACAATGAGCAGTTCTTC. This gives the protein CASSVTGTRVHNEQFF.

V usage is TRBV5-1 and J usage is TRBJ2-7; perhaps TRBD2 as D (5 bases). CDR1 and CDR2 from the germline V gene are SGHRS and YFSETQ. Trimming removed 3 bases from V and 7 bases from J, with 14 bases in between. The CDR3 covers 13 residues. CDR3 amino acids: CASSSGTGVEQYV. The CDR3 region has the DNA TGCGCCAGCAGCTCCGGCACCGGGGTTGAGCAGTACGTC.

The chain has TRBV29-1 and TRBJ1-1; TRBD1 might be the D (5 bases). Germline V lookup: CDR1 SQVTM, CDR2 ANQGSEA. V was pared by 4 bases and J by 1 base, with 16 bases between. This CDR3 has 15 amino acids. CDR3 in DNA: TGCAGCGTTGGGGGGTTGGGGCAGAGGAACACTGAAGCTTTCTTT. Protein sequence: CSVGGLGQRNTEAFF.

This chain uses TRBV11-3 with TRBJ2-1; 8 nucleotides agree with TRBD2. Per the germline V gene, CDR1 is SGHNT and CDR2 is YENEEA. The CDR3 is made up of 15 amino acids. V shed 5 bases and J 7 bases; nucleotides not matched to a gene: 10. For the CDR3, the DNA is TGTGCCAGCAGCCAAAGAGCGGGAGCGGGAAATGAGCAGTTCTTC. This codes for CASSQRAGAGNEQFF.

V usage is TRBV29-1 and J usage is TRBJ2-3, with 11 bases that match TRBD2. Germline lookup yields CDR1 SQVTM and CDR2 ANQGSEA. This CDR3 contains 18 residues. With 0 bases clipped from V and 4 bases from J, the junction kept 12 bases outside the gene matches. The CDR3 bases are TGCAGCGTTGAAGATCCGGTGGGTTTAGCGGGAGGGGCAGATACGCAGTATTTT. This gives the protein CSVEDPVGLAGGADTQYF.

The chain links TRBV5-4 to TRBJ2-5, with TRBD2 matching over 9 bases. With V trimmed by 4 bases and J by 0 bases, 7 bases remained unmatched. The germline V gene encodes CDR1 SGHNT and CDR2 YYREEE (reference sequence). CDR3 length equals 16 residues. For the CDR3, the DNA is TGTGCCAGCAGCCCCTGGACTAGCGTAAACCAAGAGACCCAGTACTTC. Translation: CASSPWTSVNQETQYF.

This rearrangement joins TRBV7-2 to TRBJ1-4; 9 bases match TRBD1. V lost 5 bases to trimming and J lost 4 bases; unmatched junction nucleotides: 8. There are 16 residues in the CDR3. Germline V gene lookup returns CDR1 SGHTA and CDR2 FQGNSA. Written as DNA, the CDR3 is TGTGCCAGCAGCCCTGGACAGGGGATTATTAATGAAAAACTGTTTTTT. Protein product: CASSPGQGIINEKLFF.

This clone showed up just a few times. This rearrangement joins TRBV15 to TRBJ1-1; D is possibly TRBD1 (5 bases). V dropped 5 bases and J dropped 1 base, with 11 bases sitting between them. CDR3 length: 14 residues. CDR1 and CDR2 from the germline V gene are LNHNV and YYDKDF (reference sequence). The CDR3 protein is CATSEGLRNTEAFF. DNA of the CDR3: TGTGCCACCAGCGAGGGACTTAGGAACACTGAAGCTTTCTTT.

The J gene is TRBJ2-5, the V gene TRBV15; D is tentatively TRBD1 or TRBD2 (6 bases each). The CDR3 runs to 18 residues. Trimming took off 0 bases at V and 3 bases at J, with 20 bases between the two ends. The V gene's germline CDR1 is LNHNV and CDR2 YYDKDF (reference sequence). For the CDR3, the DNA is TGTGCCACCAGCAGAGATAAGGACCGGGGGCTGATGGAAGAGACCCAGTACTTC. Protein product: CATSRDKDRGLMEETQYF. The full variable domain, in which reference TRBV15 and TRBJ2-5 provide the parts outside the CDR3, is DAMVIQNPRYQVTQFGKPVTLSCSQTLNHNVMYWYQQKSSQAPKLLFHYYDKDFNNEADTPDNFQSRRPNTSFCFLDIRSPGLGDTAMYLCATSRDKDRGLMEETQYFGPGTRLLVL.

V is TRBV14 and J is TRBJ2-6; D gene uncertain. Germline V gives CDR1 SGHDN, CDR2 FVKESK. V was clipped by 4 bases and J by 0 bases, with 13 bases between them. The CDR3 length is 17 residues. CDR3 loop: CASSPAVGSSGANVLTF. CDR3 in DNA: TGTGCCAGCAGCCCCGCCGTGGGTAGCTCTGGGGCCAACGTCCTGACTTTC.

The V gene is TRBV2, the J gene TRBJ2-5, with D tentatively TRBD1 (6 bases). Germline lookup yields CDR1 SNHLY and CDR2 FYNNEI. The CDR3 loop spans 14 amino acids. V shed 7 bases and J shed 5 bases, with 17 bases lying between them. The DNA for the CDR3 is TGTGCCAGCACCCAGCGGCAGGGGATGGAGACCCAGTACTTC. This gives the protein CASTQRQGMETQYF.